The 29 T cell receptor beta chains below all came from one sample that was sequenced in a study of shared clonotypes between healthy human individuals. Generated by immunoSEQ multiplex PCR, the TCRdb table keeps only in-frame clones and is missing some. The sample has about 96,000 clones; less than 60% are singletons. The sample consisted of PBMCs. The receptors originated from a middle-aged woman in good health. Some clones in this sample may be carry-over from other donors' samples.

V and J are TRBV28 and TRBJ1-5, with TRBD1 as a possible D gene (6 bases). The CDR3 sequence is 14 residues long. Trimming pared 11 bases from V and 9 bases from J, leaving 23 bases between. Germline V gene data show CDR1 as MDHEN and CDR2 as SYDVKM. The CDR3 loop is CASMAGGTLRPQHF. The CDR3 bases are TGTGCCTCCATGGCCGGGGGCACCCTCCGGCCCCAGCATTTT.

This chain uses TRBV10-3 with TRBJ1-1; 8 nucleotides match TRBD1. CDR3 length: 15 amino acids. The V gene end was trimmed by 6 bases and the J gene end by 0 bases; junction bases not matched to a gene: 6. From germline, CDR1 is ENHRY and CDR2 SYGVKD. Here the CDR3 reads CAIRGDRLLNTEAFF. The CDR3 DNA reads TGTGCCATCAGGGGGGACAGGCTTTTGAACACTGAAGCTTTCTTT.

This clone has at least ten counts. The rearrangement joins TRBV18 to TRBJ2-1; 9 bases fit TRBD2. Trimming at V came to 1 base and at J to 7 bases, leaving 8 bases not matched to a gene. The CDR3 consists of 16 residues. CDR1 and CDR2 from the germline V gene are KGHSH and LQKENI. For the CDR3, the DNA is TGTGCCAGCTCACCACGATCGGGACTAGCAGGTAATGAGCAGTTCTTC. This translates into CASSPRSGLAGNEQFF.

The chain has TRBV10-1 and TRBJ1-1, with 9 bases aligning to TRBD1. The ends lost 6 bases at V and 6 bases at J; junction bases unmatched: 11. CDR1 WNHNN and CDR2 SYGVQD come from the germline V gene (reference sequence). The CDR3 length is 15 residues. CDR3 in amino acids: CASRDRGKTQAEAFF. The CDR3 DNA sequence: TGCGCCAGCAGGGACAGGGGTAAGACCCAAGCTGAAGCTTTCTTT.

The chain has TRBV27 and TRBJ2-7; weak D call: TRBD2 (6 bases). This CDR3 spans 15 amino acids. V lost 5 bases and J 2 bases, leaving 16 bases between the germline ends. The germline gives CDR1 MNHEY, CDR2 SMNVEV (reference sequence). The CDR3 coding sequence is TGTGCCAGCAGTCCCCTTCCGGAGGGTGCCTACGAGCAGTACTTC. Its protein product is CASSPLPEGAYEQYF.

This clone came up many times. The rearrangement joins TRBV9 to TRBJ2-1; no clear D. Germline values: CDR1 SGDLS, CDR2 YYNGEE. The CDR3 has 13 residues. V was trimmed by 3 bases and J by 3 bases, leaving 7 bases between them. DNA of the CDR3: TGTGCCAGCAGCGGGACCCACTACAATGAGCAGTTCTTC. Amino acid sequence: CASSGTHYNEQFF.

This clone was recorded at least ten times. V is TRBV6-6 and J is TRBJ2-5; 9 bases line up with TRBD1. The CDR3 totals 13 residues. Germline V gene lookup returns CDR1 MNHNY and CDR2 SVGAGI (reference sequence). V lost 6 bases, J lost 5 bases, and 4 bases stayed unmatched. Here the CDR3 reads CASSGQGTETQYF. CDR3 in DNA: TGTGCCAGCAGCGGACAGGGGACGGAGACCCAGTACTTC.

This clone was counted a few times. This CDR3 reads CASSIGVVGETQYF. The DNA for the CDR3 is TGTGCCAGTAGTATCGGGGTAGTGGGGGAGACCCAGTACTTC. The rearrangement uses TRBV19 and TRBJ2-5; possibly TRBD2 for D (5 bases). CDR3 length equals 14 residues. Germline assignment: CDR1 LNHDA and CDR2 SQIVND (reference sequence). V was cut by 3 bases and J by 5 bases, with 13 bases left in between.

This clone was detected once. Other DNA sequences in this specimen translate into the identical CDR3. The gene calls are TRBV6-5 and TRBJ2-5; no clear D gene. Germline-derived CDR1 and CDR2 are MNHEY and SVGAGI. With 4 bases removed from V and 4 bases from J, the gap between germline ends came to 16 bases. This CDR3 has 15 amino acids. DNA for the CDR3: TGTGCCAGCAGTTTAACAACAAAAGAACGAGAGACCCAGTACTTC. This gives the protein CASSLTTKERETQYF.

This clone was seen a single time. The chain recombines TRBV5-4 with TRBJ2-5; D call uncertain. The CDR3 has 12 residues. V lost 3 bases to trimming and J lost 4 bases, with 7 bases between them. CDR1 is SGHNT and CDR2 is YYREEE in the germline V gene (reference sequence). The CDR3 coding sequence is TGTGCCAGCAGCTCCACTCTAGAGACCCAGTACTTC. This gives the protein CASSSTLETQYF.

The rearrangement joins TRBV19 to TRBJ1-1; no firm D call. V shed 1 base and J shed 2 bases, with 14 bases lying between them. Germline V lookup: CDR1 LNHDA, CDR2 SQIVND (reference sequence). CDR3 length equals 16 residues. The CDR3: CASSIAQTSFNTEAFF. The CDR3 nucleotides read TGTGCCAGTAGTATAGCCCAGACGAGTTTTAACACTGAAGCTTTCTTT.

A single count supports this clone. The genes are TRBV6-6 and TRBJ2-7; a weak D match, TRBD2 (6 bases). V was shortened by 8 bases and J by 7 bases, with 12 bases between the two germline ends. This CDR3 has 11 residues. The V gene's germline CDR1 is MNHNY and CDR2 SVGAGI (reference sequence). CDR3 region: CASGLAREQYF. The CDR3 region has the DNA TGTGCCAGCGGGCTAGCGCGGGAGCAGTACTTC.

As concerns this clone: A far larger clone is off by one base, so a read error is likely. This chain links TRBV27 with TRBJ1-1; D might be TRBD1 (5 bases). V was shortened by 6 bases and J by 1 base, with 12 bases between the two germline ends. This CDR3 region has 14 residues. Looked up from germline, CDR1 is MNHEY and CDR2 is SMNVEV (reference sequence). CDR3 protein: CASSLDRTNTEAFF. The CDR3 nucleotides are TGTGCCAGCAGCCTCGACAGAACGAACACTGAAGCTTTCTTT.

In its sample, this clone was seen a few times. This chain links TRBV27 with TRBJ2-4; 8 nucleotides align to TRBD1. This CDR3 is built from 17 residues. CDR1 is MNHEY, CDR2 SMNVEV, per germline (reference sequence). Losses at the gene ends were 5 bases for V and 0 bases for J; bases not matched to a gene: 9. In DNA form, the CDR3 reads TGTGCCAGCAGTCCGCGGACAGGGAGGCTAGCCAAAAACATTCAGTACTTC. Translation gives CASSPRTGRLAKNIQYF.

The chain recombines TRBV7-9 with TRBJ2-5, with TRBD2 as a possible D gene (5 bases). Per germline, CDR1 SEHNR and CDR2 FQNEAQ (reference sequence). The CDR3 is 16 amino acids. The germline V and J ends were trimmed by 2 bases and 7 bases, with 20 bases remaining between them. The CDR3 loop reads CASSLSAAGGFGTQYF. CDR3 coding DNA: TGTGCCAGCAGCTTATCCGCTGCGGGTGGGTTTGGGACCCAGTACTTC.

This clone was counted many times. The V call is TRBV6-5, the J call TRBJ2-5, with D unresolved. The CDR3 covers 13 residues. Germline V gene sequence: CDR1 MNHEY, CDR2 SVGAGI. Trimming stripped 6 bases from V and 2 bases from J, with 10 bases between. The CDR3 DNA follows: TGTGCCAGCAGCCGCTCCTCTCAAGAGACCCAGTACTTC. Its protein is CASSRSSQETQYF.

This chain joins TRBV7-6 and TRBJ2-1; no definite D call. The CDR3 loop spans 12 amino acids. V lost 5 bases, J lost 8 bases, and 10 bases lay in between. The germline CDR1 and CDR2 sequences are SGHVS and FNYEAQ. For the CDR3, the DNA is TGTGCCAGCAGCCCCTCGTATTATGAGCAGTTCTTC. It specifies CASSPSYYEQFF.

Concerning this clone itself: Other DNA sequences in the same sample also yield this CDR3. The chain combines TRBV30 with TRBJ2-1, with 7 bases aligning to TRBD2. With 7 bases clipped from V and 3 bases from J, the junction kept 6 bases outside the gene matches. The CDR3 is 13 residues long. Germline loops: CDR1 GTSNPN, CDR2 SVGIG (reference sequence). In nucleotides, the CDR3 is TGTGCCTCTACCGGCGGGAGCTACAATGAGCAGTTCTTC. It yields the protein CASTGGSYNEQFF.

The chain has TRBV7-2 and TRBJ2-5; D perhaps matches TRBD2 (6 bases). Trimming pared 3 bases from V and 5 bases from J, leaving 16 bases between. The CDR3 sequence is 15 residues long. CDR1 and CDR2 (germline): SGHTA, FQGNSA. The CDR3 sequence is CASSLVGGVGETQYF. CDR3 in DNA: TGTGCCAGCAGCTTGGTGGGAGGAGTGGGGGAGACCCAGTACTTC.

The chain combines TRBV29-1 with TRBJ2-5; D not certain. CDR1 and CDR2 from the germline V gene are SQVTM and ANQGSEA. Trimming took 5 bases from V and 5 from J, leaving 6 bases between them. The CDR3 spans 10 residues. The chain's CDR3 is CSVSKETQYF. CDR3 bases: TGCAGCGTTTCCAAGGAGACCCAGTACTTC.

The chain carries TRBV6-4 and TRBJ1-1; maybe TRBD1 (5 bases). V was cut by 4 bases and J by 6 bases, with 12 bases left in between. The CDR3 has 13 residues. Germline-derived CDR1 and CDR2 are MRHNA and SNTAGT. As DNA, the CDR3 is TGTGCCAGCAGTGTACGCCAGGGAGCTGAAGCTTTCTTT. It translates to CASSVRQGAEAFF.

This clone was observed a few times. The gene calls are TRBV30 and TRBJ1-5; 9 nucleotides line up with TRBD1. The CDR3 contains 16 residues. Trimming at V came to 2 bases and at J to 3 bases, leaving 8 bases not matched to a gene. Germline V gene sequence: CDR1 GTSNPN, CDR2 SVGIG (reference sequence). The CDR3 DNA follows: TGTGCCTGGAGTTCATTCGGGACAGGGAACAATCAGCCCCAGCATTTT. As protein: CAWSSFGTGNNQPQHF.

CDR3 nucleotide sequence: TGTGCCAGCAGATCCCCTTCGACCGGTGGCGATACGCAGTATTTT. Its protein product is CASRSPSTGGDTQYF. The rearrangement links TRBV5-4 to TRBJ2-3; no clear D. The CDR3 spans 15 residues. Per the germline V gene, CDR1 is SGHNT and CDR2 is YYREEE (reference sequence). Trimming left V 5 bases short and J 6 bases short, with 19 bases between.

The chain links TRBV19 to TRBJ2-1; 10 nucleotides align to TRBD2. The germline gives CDR1 LNHDA, CDR2 SQIVND (reference sequence). The ends lost 7 bases at V and 5 bases at J; junction bases unmatched: 5. The CDR3 totals 14 residues. DNA of the CDR3: TGTGCCAGTAACCGACTAGCGGGCAACAATGAGCAGTTCTTC. This encodes CASNRLAGNNEQFF.

This clone came up once. J is TRBJ1-2 and V is TRBV7-8; the D gene is possibly TRBD1 (6 bases). Trimming took off 5 bases at V and 4 bases at J, with 11 bases between the two ends. CDR3 length equals 13 residues. Per germline, CDR1 SGHVS and CDR2 FQNEAQ. CDR3 DNA: TGTGCCAGCAGCCTCCAGGGGACCTATGGCTACACCTTC. Its protein product is CASSLQGTYGYTF.

This clone was recorded once. A far more abundant clone sits one base away, making this likely a read error. The same CDR3 is also encoded by other DNA sequences in this sample. V and J are TRBV4-1 and TRBJ1-4; 7 nucleotides match TRBD1. The CDR3 is 16 residues long. CDR1 is MGHRA and CDR2 is YSYEKL in the germline V gene. The CDR3 nucleotides are TGCGCCAGCAGCCAACCTTACAGGGGCACTAATGAAAAGCTGTTTTTT. This gives the protein CASSQPYRGTNEKLFF.

This clone was found many times. The chain joins TRBV6-5 to TRBJ2-7; TRBD2 matches 8 bases. Trimming cost V 0 bases and J 5 bases; bases outside gene matches: 6. Germline V gene data show CDR1 as MNHEY and CDR2 as SVGAGI. The CDR3 loop spans 15 amino acids. CDR3 nucleotides: TGTGCCAGCAGTTACTCTGCGGGAGGTTCGGACGAGCAGTACTTC. This sequence encodes CASSYSAGGSDEQYF.

This clone was seen just once. This chain links TRBV29-1 with TRBJ2-5; D uncertain. Germline CDR1 reads SQVTM; CDR2 reads ANQGSEA. V was shortened by 7 bases and J by 5 bases, with 17 bases between the two germline ends. CDR3 length: 13 amino acids. CDR3 coding DNA: TGCAGCGCCGGCCAGGTGCCGCTGGAGACCCAGTACTTC. This codes for CSAGQVPLETQYF.

This clone has at least ten counts. The V and J genes are TRBV25-1 and TRBJ2-2, with D perhaps assigned TRBD1 or TRBD2 (5 bases each). CDR3 length equals 15 residues. The V end was cut by 1 base, the J end by 4 bases, with 10 bases between. Germline-derived CDR1 and CDR2 are MGHDK and SYGVNS. CDR3 region: CASSEFDGGTGELFF. For the CDR3, the DNA is TGTGCCAGCAGTGAATTCGATGGGGGCACCGGGGAGCTGTTTTTT.